One sample yielded the 23 T cell receptor beta chains listed below, sequenced in a study of blood T cell repertoires in COVID-19. TCRdb's copy holds only in-frame clones and misses some; the assay was immunoSEQ multiplex PCR. The sample holds around 290,000 clones, roughly nine tenths seen once. The sample was PBMCs or T cells enriched from blood (not recorded which). Source of these receptors: a woman under 30 who had recovered from COVID-19.

The gene calls are TRBV15 and TRBJ2-3, with a tentative D call TRBD2 (6 bases). V lost 1 base and J 4 bases, leaving 12 bases between the germline ends. The CDR3 consists of 15 residues. Germline assignment: CDR1 LNHNV and CDR2 YYDKDF (reference sequence). For the CDR3, the DNA is TGTGCCACCAGCAGAGGGGTGACTAGTGCAGATACGCAGTATTTT. Amino acids: CATSRGVTSADTQYF.

The chain has TRBV5-4 and TRBJ2-7; the D is unclear. This CDR3 is 11 amino acids long. Germline CDR1 reads SGHNT; CDR2 reads YYREEE (reference sequence). V was pared by 1 base and J by 6 bases, with 5 bases between. Here the CDR3 reads CASSLSSEQYF. CDR3 in DNA: TGTGCCAGCAGCTTGTCTAGCGAGCAGTACTTC.

The gene calls are TRBV23-1 and TRBJ2-2; 9 nucleotides align to TRBD1. TRBV23-1 qualifies as an ORF whose function is uncertain. The length of the CDR3 is 20 residues. Trimming took 2 bases from V and 3 from J; bases not matched to a gene: 16. The CDR3 loop reads CASSQVKEGQGTRDTGELFF. The CDR3 nucleotides read TGCGCCAGCAGTCAAGTAAAGGAAGGACAGGGGACTCGGGACACCGGGGAGCTGTTTTTT.

The J gene is TRBJ2-7, the V gene TRBV29-1, with TRBD2 as a possible D gene (5 bases). Per germline, CDR1 SQVTM and CDR2 ANQGSEA. The CDR3 extends over 14 amino acids. V shed 2 bases and J shed 3 bases, with 14 bases lying between them. The CDR3 DNA is TGCAGCGTTGAACCGGGGTCCCTCTACTACGAGCAGTACTTC. It is translated as CSVEPGSLYYEQYF.

This chain uses TRBV19 with TRBJ1-5, with D perhaps TRBD1 (5 bases). Between the trimmed V and J ends, which lost 3 bases and 1 base, there was a span of 16 bases. Germline V gene sequence: CDR1 LNHDA, CDR2 SQIVND (reference sequence). This CDR3 has 17 residues. The CDR3, as DNA: TGTGCCAGTAGTATTCTTTCGGCAAAGGGGAGCAATCAGCCCCAGCATTTT. Residues: CASSILSAKGSNQPQHF.

This chain joins TRBV11-2 and TRBJ2-3; 7 bases align to TRBD2. This CDR3 is 17 amino acids long. Germline V CDR1 and CDR2: SGHAT, FQNNGV. Trimming took 5 bases from V and 2 from J; bases not matched to a gene: 13. The CDR3 reads CASSPAAGVMYTDTQYF. The DNA for the CDR3 is TGTGCCAGCAGCCCCGCGGCGGGAGTTATGTACACAGATACGCAGTATTTT.

This chain links TRBV19 with TRBJ1-1; the D gene is possibly TRBD1 (6 bases). V shed 3 bases and J shed 4 bases, with 9 bases lying between them. From germline, CDR1 is LNHDA and CDR2 SQIVND (reference sequence). This CDR3 region has 13 residues. The chain's CDR3 is CASSILGATEAFF. CDR3 DNA sequence: TGTGCCAGTAGTATTCTGGGGGCCACTGAAGCTTTCTTT.

V is TRBV7-2 and J is TRBJ1-2, with TRBD1 identical over 7 bases. CDR3 length equals 12 residues. CDR1 and CDR2 from the germline V gene are SGHTA and FQGNSA. The junction had 7 bases not matched to a gene; V was cut back by 1 base and J by 14 bases. CDR3 residues: CASSLEEGARTF. The CDR3 nucleotides read TGTGCCAGCAGCTTAGAGGAGGGGGCGAGGACCTTC.

The chain combines TRBV15 with TRBJ2-1, with 7 bases fitting TRBD1. The CDR3 runs 20 residues. With V trimmed by 1 base and J by 4 bases, 19 bases remained unmatched. Germline CDR1 LNHNV, CDR2 YYDKDF (reference sequence). The CDR3 loop reads CATSRAPGTEGNVLYNEQFF. The DNA of the CDR3 is TGTGCCACCAGCAGAGCCCCCGGGACAGAGGGTAACGTGTTGTACAATGAGCAGTTCTTC.

The chain uses TRBV11-2 and TRBJ1-1; the match to TRBD1 covers 7 bases. Germline V gives CDR1 SGHAT, CDR2 FQNNGV. Unmatched junction bases numbered 5, after V lost 4 bases and J lost 3 bases. The CDR3 consists of 14 residues. The CDR3 here is CASSYGTGDTEAFF. The CDR3 DNA sequence: TGTGCCAGCAGCTACGGAACAGGGGACACTGAAGCTTTCTTT.

This chain links TRBV5-4 with TRBJ2-2; 8 nucleotides match TRBD2. The germline gives CDR1 SGHNT, CDR2 YYREEE (reference sequence). Trimming cost V 4 bases and J 4 bases; bases outside gene matches: 9. The length of the CDR3 is 16 residues. For the CDR3, the DNA is TGTGCCAGCAGCCCGGGGGGGCTCCATTCCACCGGGGAGCTGTTTTTT. This codes for CASSPGGLHSTGELFF.

The gene calls are TRBV19 and TRBJ2-5; possible D gene TRBD1, 6 bases. Trimming removed 4 bases from V and 1 base from J, with 7 bases in between. The germline gives CDR1 LNHDA, CDR2 SQIVND (reference sequence). This CDR3 spans 13 amino acids. The CDR3, as DNA: TGTGCCAGTAGTAGGACAGTCCAAGAGACCCAGTACTTC. Protein: CASSRTVQETQYF.

The chain links TRBV27 to TRBJ2-1; D gene ambiguous. Trimming pared 5 bases from V and 0 bases from J, leaving 11 bases between. CDR1 is MNHEY, CDR2 SMNVEV, per germline (reference sequence). The CDR3 totals 15 residues. CDR3 nucleotide sequence: TGTGCCAGCAGTGTTAGAGTATACTCCTACAATGAGCAGTTCTTC. It specifies CASSVRVYSYNEQFF.

The V call is TRBV30, the J call TRBJ1-5; a weak D match, TRBD1 (6 bases). The germline V gene encodes CDR1 GTSNPN and CDR2 SVGIG (reference sequence). This CDR3 has 14 residues. Trimming took 5 bases from V and 2 from J, leaving 13 bases between them. CDR3 amino acids: CAWGGPSGNQPQHF. CDR3 nucleotides: TGTGCCTGGGGGGGCCCCTCGGGCAATCAGCCCCAGCATTTT.

The chain combines TRBV30 with TRBJ1-2, with TRBD1 matching 9 bases. Looked up from germline, CDR1 is GTSNPN and CDR2 is SVGIG (reference sequence). The ends lost 3 bases at V and 4 bases at J; junction bases unmatched: 6. This CDR3 comprises 14 residues. CDR3 residues: CAWRGDRVFYGYTF. CDR3 nucleotides: TGTGCCTGGAGGGGGGACAGGGTCTTCTATGGCTACACCTTC.

The rearrangement links TRBV5-1 to TRBJ2-2, with D possibly TRBD1 on 5 matching bases. The ends were cut back, 4 bases at V and 4 bases at J, with 8 bases in the middle. The CDR3 is 13 residues long. Germline lookup yields CDR1 SGHRS and CDR2 YFSETQ. The CDR3 loop reads CASSAQGTGELFF. The CDR3 DNA reads as TGCGCCAGCAGCGCCCAGGGCACCGGGGAGCTGTTTTTT.

The rearrangement links TRBV6-2 or TRBV6-3 to TRBJ2-3; 7 bases are a match to TRBD1. Germline trimming cut 5 bases from V and 0 bases from J; bases unmatched to any gene: 5. This CDR3 comprises 15 residues. Germline V gene sequence: CDR1 MNHEY, CDR2 SVGEGT. The CDR3 sequence is CASSTGVGSTDTQYF. The CDR3 DNA reads as TGTGCCAGCAGTACAGGGGTAGGGAGCACAGATACGCAGTATTTT.

The rearrangement joins TRBV13 to TRBJ1-1, with 9 positions matching TRBD1. The germline gives CDR1 PRHDT, CDR2 FYEKMQ (reference sequence). The CDR3 spans 14 residues. Trimming at V came to 6 bases and at J to 3 bases, leaving 5 bases not matched to a gene. The CDR3 DNA reads TGTGCCAGCAGAAGACAGGGGGGATACACTGAAGCTTTCTTT. This codes for CASRRQGGYTEAFF.

The chain is built from TRBV23-1 and TRBJ2-3; the match to TRBD1 covers 9 bases. TRBV23-1 is reported as an ORF; its role is uncertain. The CDR3 has 18 amino acids. Trimming at V came to 3 bases and at J to 4 bases, leaving 14 bases not matched to a gene. CDR3 DNA sequence: TGCGCCAGCAGTCATTGCCCGGAACAGGGGGCTACGGCAGATACGCAGTATTTT. Residues: CASSHCPEQGATADTQYF.

The chain links TRBV25-1 to TRBJ1-1, with a weak D call TRBD1 (6 bases). Looked up from germline, CDR1 is MGHDK and CDR2 is SYGVNS. The CDR3 loop spans 15 amino acids. The V end lost 7 bases, the J end lost 4 bases, and 19 bases lay between the germline ends. The CDR3 DNA is TGTGCCAGCACGGTAGGGACACAAGTGGTCACTGAAGCTTTCTTT. It codes for CASTVGTQVVTEAFF. Complete variable domain (other parts from reference TRBV25-1 and TRBJ1-1): EADIYQTPRYLVIGTGKKITLECSQTMGHDKMYWYQQDPGMELHLIHYSYGVNSTEKGDLSSESTVSRIRTEHFPLTLESARPSHTSQYLCASTVGTQVVTEAFFGQGTRLTVV.

The chain links TRBV19 to TRBJ2-7; 7 bases line up with TRBD2. Germline CDR1 reads LNHDA; CDR2 reads SQIVND (reference sequence). V was pared by 4 bases and J by 9 bases, with 9 bases of the junction left unmatched. The CDR3 totals 13 residues. The CDR3 region is CASSTLREVGQYF. CDR3 coding DNA: TGTGCCAGTAGTACCCTCCGGGAGGTAGGGCAGTACTTC.

The rearrangement joins TRBV7-9 to TRBJ1-4; D unclear. The CDR3 runs 14 residues. V shed 2 bases and J shed 6 bases, with 10 bases lying between them. Germline V lookup: CDR1 SEHNR, CDR2 FQNEAQ (reference sequence). The CDR3 here is CASSLYKTDEKLFF. In DNA form, the CDR3 reads TGTGCCAGCAGCTTATATAAAACGGATGAAAAACTGTTTTTT.

The rearrangement joins TRBV6-5 to TRBJ2-1; 7 nucleotides align to TRBD1. With 4 bases clipped from V and 5 bases from J, the junction kept 2 bases outside the gene matches. This CDR3 region has 13 residues. Germline-derived CDR1 and CDR2 are MNHEY and SVGAGI. The CDR3 region has the DNA TGTGCCAGCAGTTCGAGGGGGCACAATGAGCAGTTCTTC. Protein: CASSSRGHNEQFF.